The 23 T cell receptor beta chains below come from one sample, sequenced in a study of blood T cell repertoires in COVID-19. Profiling relied on immunoSEQ multiplex PCR, and the TCRdb table lists in-frame clones only, not all of them. Altogether 200,000 to 250,000 clones are present, roughly 86% being singletons, with the ten largest covering about 2.9%. Sequenced sample: peripheral blood. These receptors were taken from a woman in her 30s who had recovered from COVID-19.

This chain uses TRBV3-1 (or the pseudogene TRBV3-2) with TRBJ1-1, with 9 bases fitting TRBD1. Per germline, CDR1 LGHDT and CDR2 YNNKEL (reference sequence). The V gene end was trimmed by 2 bases and the J gene end by 10 bases; junction bases not matched to a gene: 5. This CDR3 spans 13 amino acids. This CDR3 reads CASSQRTGEGAFF. The CDR3 coding sequence is TGTGCCAGCAGCCAAAGGACAGGGGAAGGAGCTTTCTTT.

The chain couples TRBV9 to TRBJ2-2, with 9 bases fitting TRBD2. Germline V gene data show CDR1 as SGDLS and CDR2 as YYNGEE. This CDR3 is built from 16 residues. Trimming took 2 bases from V and 0 from J; bases not matched to a gene: 2. The CDR3 sequence: CASSVSGGANTGELFF. The CDR3 bases are TGTGCCAGCAGCGTTAGCGGGGGCGCGAACACCGGGGAGCTGTTTTTT.

V and J are TRBV20-1 and TRBJ2-7, with D tentatively TRBD2 (6 bases). The CDR3 contains 11 residues. Germline V lookup: CDR1 DFQATT, CDR2 SNEGSKA (reference sequence). The V end lost 8 bases, the J end lost 4 bases, and 12 bases lay between the germline ends. Here the CDR3 reads CSLAVKYEQYF. The CDR3 bases are TGCAGTTTAGCGGTCAAGTACGAGCAGTACTTC.

V and J are TRBV2 and TRBJ2-2; D is uncertain. Germline V lookup: CDR1 SNHLY, CDR2 FYNNEI. The CDR3 runs to 15 residues. V lost 4 bases to trimming and J lost 0 bases, with 9 bases between them. CDR3 coding DNA: TGTGCCAGCAGTGTTGTACACGCGAACACCGGGGAGCTGTTTTTT. It is translated as CASSVVHANTGELFF.

In its sample, this clone was seen a few times. The rearrangement joins TRBV19 to TRBJ1-3; tentatively, D is TRBD1 (5 bases). Germline V gene sequence: CDR1 LNHDA, CDR2 SQIVND (reference sequence). There are 14 residues in the CDR3. The V end lost 5 bases, the J end lost 1 base, and 9 bases lay between the germline ends. Here the CDR3 reads CASSVRGSGNTIYF. The CDR3 DNA follows: TGTGCCAGTAGTGTAAGGGGTTCTGGAAACACCATATATTTT.

The rearrangement joins TRBV19 to TRBJ1-1; 11 bases agree with TRBD1. Germline CDR1 and CDR2: LNHDA and SQIVND (reference sequence). The CDR3 spans 16 residues. V trimming: 4 bases; J trimming: 6 bases; junction bases outside the gene matches: 10. In nucleotides, the CDR3 is TGTGCCAGTAGTACGCCACGGGACAGGGGGGGAGCTGAAGCTTTCTTT. It encodes CASSTPRDRGGAEAFF.

This chain links TRBV7-9 with TRBJ1-2; D possibly corresponds to TRBD1 (5 bases). CDR3 length: 14 residues. Between the trimmed V and J ends, which lost 1 base and 3 bases, there was a span of 9 bases. Germline V gene sequence: CDR1 SEHNR, CDR2 FQNEAQ (reference sequence). The CDR3, as DNA: TGTGCCAGCAGCTTAGATGGGGCTTACTATGGCTACACCTTC. Translated, it gives CASSLDGAYYGYTF.

The chain joins TRBV5-4 to TRBJ1-4; 8 bases are shared with TRBD1. The length of the CDR3 is 15 residues. After removal of 4 bases from V and 4 bases from J, the junction contained 6 bases not matched to a gene. CDR1 SGHNT and CDR2 YYREEE come from the germline V gene (reference sequence). The CDR3 sequence is CASSRGDRSNEKLFF. The CDR3 DNA follows: TGTGCCAGCAGCCGCGGGGACAGGAGTAATGAAAAACTGTTTTTT.

The chain links TRBV13 to TRBJ1-4; a possible D gene is TRBD1 (5 bases). Per germline, CDR1 PRHDT and CDR2 FYEKMQ (reference sequence). V lost 0 bases and J 8 bases, leaving 10 bases between the germline ends. The CDR3 has 14 amino acids. The CDR3 here is CASSLGSGLEKLFF. DNA for the CDR3: TGTGCCAGCAGCTTAGGTTCAGGGTTGGAAAAACTGTTTTTT.

The CDR3 spells CASSRSFGPSYNSPLHF. The CDR3 DNA follows: TGTGCCAGCAGTAGGTCCTTTGGGCCGTCCTATAATTCACCCCTCCACTTT. The chain carries TRBV6-2 or TRBV6-3 and TRBJ1-6; no firm D call. The CDR3 loop spans 17 amino acids. The germline gives CDR1 MNHEY, CDR2 SVGEGT. Trimming removed 5 bases from V and 1 base from J, with 15 bases in between.

The chain employs TRBV2 and TRBJ2-1; a weak D match, TRBD2 (6 bases). Trimming left V 4 bases short and J 4 bases short, with 11 bases between. The CDR3 is made up of 14 amino acids. Per germline, CDR1 SNHLY and CDR2 FYNNEI. CDR3 sequence reads: CASSGRGGYNEQFF. The CDR3 coding sequence is TGTGCCAGCAGTGGGCGGGGTGGTTACAATGAGCAGTTCTTC.

This clone was found once. The chain is built from TRBV3-1 (or the pseudogene TRBV3-2) and TRBJ1-6, with TRBD1 matching over 9 bases. Per germline, CDR1 LGHDT and CDR2 YNNKEL (reference sequence). The CDR3 is made up of 16 amino acids. Losses at the gene ends were 6 bases for V and 11 bases for J; bases not matched to a gene: 14. The CDR3 bases are TGTGCCAGCAGGACCTCCGGGACAGGGCTGTCGACACCCCTCCACTTT. It translates to CASRTSGTGLSTPLHF.

This clone was observed a few times. The chain has TRBV19 and TRBJ1-2; 7 nucleotides agree with TRBD1. This CDR3 contains 15 residues. The germline gives CDR1 LNHDA, CDR2 SQIVND (reference sequence). V lost 1 base to trimming and J lost 1 base; unmatched junction nucleotides: 3. The CDR3 is CASSIAWDSNYGYTF. In DNA form, the CDR3 reads TGTGCCAGTAGTATAGCCTGGGACAGTAACTATGGCTACACCTTC.

This chain joins TRBV19 and TRBJ1-4; D unclear. The CDR3 sequence is 14 residues long. Per the germline V gene, CDR1 is LNHDA and CDR2 is SQIVND (reference sequence). Trimming took off 3 bases at V and 3 bases at J, with 8 bases between the two ends. The CDR3 sequence is CASSIPGSNEKLFF. The CDR3 nucleotides are TGTGCCAGTAGTATCCCGGGGTCTAATGAAAAACTGTTTTTT.

The genes are TRBV6-2 or TRBV6-3 and TRBJ2-5, with 13 bases fitting TRBD2. The V gene end was trimmed by 0 bases and the J gene end by 1 base; junction bases not matched to a gene: 5. Germline lookup yields CDR1 MNHEY and CDR2 SVGEGT. The CDR3 sequence is 18 residues long. The CDR3 region is CASSYSPGTSGVQETQYF. In DNA form, the CDR3 reads TGTGCCAGCAGTTACTCTCCCGGGACTAGCGGGGTCCAAGAGACCCAGTACTTC.

This clone was recorded a few times. Distinct nucleotide sequences in the sample also encode this CDR3. This chain connects TRBV3-1 (or the pseudogene TRBV3-2) to TRBJ1-3; 8 bases are a match to TRBD1. J was trimmed by 0 bases and V by 2 bases; bases with no gene match: 3. Germline values: CDR1 LGHDT, CDR2 YNNKEL (reference sequence). The CDR3 has 16 amino acids. CDR3 residues: CASSQKTGGSGNTIYF. For the CDR3, the DNA is TGTGCCAGCAGCCAAAAAACAGGGGGCTCTGGAAACACCATATATTTT.

The rearrangement uses TRBV24-1 and TRBJ2-3; D remains unclear. V was shortened by 0 bases and J by 11 bases, with 5 bases between the two germline ends. The CDR3 length is 11 residues. CDR1 is KGHDR and CDR2 is SFDVKD in the germline V gene. CDR3 DNA sequence: TGTGCCACCAGTGATTTGTTGAGGCAGTATTTT. This encodes CATSDLLRQYF.

This rearrangement joins TRBV9 to TRBJ1-4; D not certain. Germline loops: CDR1 SGDLS, CDR2 YYNGEE. V lost 0 bases, J lost 3 bases, and 3 bases lay in between. The CDR3 contains 13 residues. Here the CDR3 reads CASSVEPNEKLFF. The CDR3 DNA sequence: TGTGCCAGCAGCGTAGAGCCTAATGAAAAACTGTTTTTT.

This clone has just a few counts. The V and J genes are TRBV5-1 and TRBJ2-7; possible D gene TRBD2, 6 bases. V was clipped by 0 bases and J by 1 base, with 11 bases between them. The germline V gene encodes CDR1 SGHRS and CDR2 YFSETQ. The CDR3 length is 15 residues. The CDR3 DNA reads as TGCGCCAGCAGCTTGGTGGTGGGAGGTTCCTACGAGCAGTACTTC. Amino acid sequence: CASSLVVGGSYEQYF. Full variable domain (rest looked up from reference TRBV5-1 and TRBJ2-7): KAGVTQTPRYLIKTRGQQVTLSCSPISGHRSVSWYQQTPGQGLQFLFEYFSETQRNKGNFPGRFSGRQFSNSRSEMNVSTLELGDSALYLCASSLVVGGSYEQYFGPGTRLTVT.

The V call is TRBV7-3, the J call TRBJ1-2; D perhaps matches TRBD1 (6 bases). Germline loops: CDR1 SGHTA, CDR2 FQGTGA. The V gene lost 0 bases and the J gene lost 9 bases, with 11 bases spanning the gap. The CDR3 contains 13 residues. Written as DNA, the CDR3 is TGTGCCAGCAGCTTAACTGCAGGGGAGAGCTACACCTTC. Residues: CASSLTAGESYTF. The full variable domain, with the rest looked up from reference TRBV7-3 and TRBJ1-2, is GAGVSQTPSNKVTEKGKYVELRCDPISGHTALYWYRQSLGQGPEFLIYFQGTGAADDSGLPNDRFFAVRPEGSVSTLKIQRTERGDSAVYLCASSLTAGESYTFGSGTRLTVV.

The V and J genes are TRBV12-3 or TRBV12-4 and TRBJ1-2; the D gene is possibly TRBD1 (5 bases). The CDR3 totals 12 residues. The V gene lost 3 bases and the J gene lost 5 bases, with 7 bases spanning the gap. CDR3 coding DNA: TGTGCCAGCAGTTTCGCAGGGTATGGCTACACCTTC. It yields the protein CASSFAGYGYTF.

The chain employs TRBV2 and TRBJ1-6, with 11 bases aligning to TRBD1. Germline-derived CDR1 and CDR2 are SNHLY and FYNNEI. The CDR3 is 20 residues long. The junction had 7 bases not matched to a gene; V was cut back by 0 bases and J by 0 bases. This chain's CDR3 is CASSEAPGQGGTSYNSPLHF. The CDR3 coding sequence is TGTGCCAGCAGTGAAGCGCCGGGACAGGGGGGGACCTCCTATAATTCACCCCTCCACTTT.

A few counts support this clone. The chain is built from TRBV29-1 and TRBJ2-3, with 10 bases matching TRBD2. The germline V gene encodes CDR1 SQVTM and CDR2 ANQGSEA. The CDR3 is 13 residues long. V shed 4 bases, J shed 7 bases, and the junction held 5 bases outside the gene matches. CDR3 DNA: TGCAGCGTTGGAGCGGGGGGGCCAAATACGCAGTATTTT. This translates into CSVGAGGPNTQYF.